This TCR beta chain was profiled in a study of cytomegalovirus exposure and HLA in healthy donors. Regarding the study as a whole: The HLA-A and HLA-B alleles of most subjects were reportedly predicted accurately from TCR beta sequences.

As concerns this clone: Its antigen remains unidentified.

The CDR3 has 16 residues. CDR1 is SGHRS, CDR2 YFSETQ, per germline. Trimming took 1 base from V and 5 from J; bases not matched to a gene: 9. Both 60 Vbeta primers and 13 Jbeta primers went into the PCR. TCRdb's table, derived via immunoSEQ multiplex PCR, lists solely in-frame clones and lacks some. This table holds around 120,000 clones, more than 65% found once. This chain joins TRBV5-1 and TRBJ2-7; 10 positions agree with TRBD2. Material: PBMCs. This TCR was recovered from a man in his late teens or twenties in good health and CMV-seronegative. The CDR3 spells CASSLQPAGGQNEQYF. As DNA, the CDR3 is TGCGCCAGCAGCTTGCAGCCAGCGGGGGGGCAGAACGAGCAGTACTTC.